One and the same sample provided the 5 T cell receptor beta chains below, sequenced in a study of multiple sclerosis patients with progressive multifocal leukoencephalopathy (dated by TCRdb to about 2019). Receptor amplification or capture employed the immunoSEQ multiplex PCR assay. Sourced from immuneACCESS, this table was stored by TCRdb with only in-frame sequences that have V and J called. A share of the clones is absent; for the studies checked, an unresolved V gene accounts for under half, and the remainder has no known explanation. The table for this sample lists roughly 28,000 clones; approximately 85% of them were counted only once. The top ten clones comprise roughly 12% of the sample. Per the publication, the time point label means: time of PML onset. The sample's treatment or condition, from its label and the paper: on natalizumab therapy at sampling. Here the sequenced sample was PBMCs, taken from a patient treated with natalizumab. The origin of the receptors is a woman aged 25 to 39 with progressive multifocal leukoencephalopathy.

This chain uses TRBV10-3 with TRBJ1-5, with 8 bases fitting TRBD1. CDR1 and CDR2 from the germline V gene are ENHRY and SYGVKD. V was clipped by 6 bases and J by 2 bases; unmatched bases: 6. The CDR3 consists of 15 residues. CDR3: CAISRETGGNQPQHF. The CDR3 coding sequence is TGTGCCATCAGCCGGGAGACAGGGGGCAATCAGCCCCAGCATTTT.

This chain uses TRBV7-3 with TRBJ2-3; 8 positions match TRBD2. This CDR3 region has 14 residues. V lost 2 bases to trimming and J lost 4 bases; unmatched junction nucleotides: 2. CDR1 and CDR2 (germline): SGHTA, FQGTGA. CDR3 coding DNA: TGTGCCAGCAGCTTAGCGGGGGGCGCAGATACGCAGTATTTT. Its translation: CASSLAGGADTQYF.

The rearrangement uses TRBV27 and TRBJ1-6; TRBD1 is a possible D gene (6 bases). Germline assignment: CDR1 MNHEY and CDR2 SMNVEV (reference sequence). Trimming stripped 4 bases from V and 7 bases from J, with 17 bases between. This CDR3 comprises 16 residues. The CDR3 spells CASSSGFFGGNSPLHF. In DNA form, the CDR3 reads TGTGCCAGCAGTTCGGGTTTTTTTGGGGGCAATTCACCCCTCCACTTT.

Notes on this clone: This sample includes further DNA sequences coding for the same CDR3. The CDR3 nucleotides read TGTGCCAGCGGAGGGGAGTGGAATGAGCAGTTCTTC. It codes for CASGGEWNEQFF. The V call is TRBV2, the J call TRBJ2-1; TRBD2 is a possible D gene (6 bases). This CDR3 spans 12 amino acids. Deletions cut 8 bases from V and 7 bases from J, with 12 bases between. CDR1 and CDR2 from the germline V gene are SNHLY and FYNNEI.

This chain links TRBV5-1 with TRBJ2-5; 8 bases match TRBD1. With 4 bases clipped from V and 5 bases from J, the junction kept 10 bases outside the gene matches. Germline V CDR1 and CDR2: SGHRS, YFSETQ. The CDR3 loop spans 15 amino acids. The CDR3 loop is CASSTGQAESETQYF. The CDR3 DNA follows: TGCGCCAGCAGCACGGGACAGGCCGAGTCCGAGACCCAGTACTTC.